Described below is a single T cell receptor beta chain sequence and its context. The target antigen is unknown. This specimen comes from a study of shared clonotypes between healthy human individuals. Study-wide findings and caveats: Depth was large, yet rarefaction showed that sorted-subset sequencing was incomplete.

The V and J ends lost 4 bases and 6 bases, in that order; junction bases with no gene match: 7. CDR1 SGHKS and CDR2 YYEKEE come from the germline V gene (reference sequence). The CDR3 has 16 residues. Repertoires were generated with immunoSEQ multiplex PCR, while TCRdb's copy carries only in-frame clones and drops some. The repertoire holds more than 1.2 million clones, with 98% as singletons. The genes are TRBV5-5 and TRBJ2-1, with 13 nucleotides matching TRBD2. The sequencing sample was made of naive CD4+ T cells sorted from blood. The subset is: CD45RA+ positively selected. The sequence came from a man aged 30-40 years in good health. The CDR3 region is CASSQPGLAGLNEQFF. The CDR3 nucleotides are TGTGCCAGCAGCCAACCGGGACTAGCGGGACTCAATGAGCAGTTCTTC.